This T cell receptor (beta chain) was identified in a study of shared clonotypes between healthy human individuals. Study details: Donors consisted of a couple of women and a few men between 18 and 49.

Whole-study results and caveats: Among the subsets, naive ones generally showed larger estimated richness than memory ones. The low donor count limited represented genetic and exposure-history diversity.

Method: immunoSEQ multiplex PCR; TCRdb's copy keeps in-frame clones and lacks some. The profile shows roughly 640,000 clones, 74% of them singletons. Points on this clone: Its target is unknown.

This TCR was recovered from a woman in her thirties in good health. The sample taken for sequencing was memory CD4+ T cells sorted from blood. Specified subset: CD45RA-negative fraction.

The CDR3 protein is CASSLWEIGTDTQYF. CDR3 nucleotides: TGCGCCAGCAGCTTGTGGGAGATCGGCACAGATACGCAGTATTTT. The chain combines TRBV5-1 with TRBJ2-3, with TRBD2 as a possible D gene (5 bases). Deletions cut 1 base from V and 1 base from J, with 10 bases between. The length of the CDR3 is 15 residues. Germline V lookup: CDR1 SGHRS, CDR2 YFSETQ.